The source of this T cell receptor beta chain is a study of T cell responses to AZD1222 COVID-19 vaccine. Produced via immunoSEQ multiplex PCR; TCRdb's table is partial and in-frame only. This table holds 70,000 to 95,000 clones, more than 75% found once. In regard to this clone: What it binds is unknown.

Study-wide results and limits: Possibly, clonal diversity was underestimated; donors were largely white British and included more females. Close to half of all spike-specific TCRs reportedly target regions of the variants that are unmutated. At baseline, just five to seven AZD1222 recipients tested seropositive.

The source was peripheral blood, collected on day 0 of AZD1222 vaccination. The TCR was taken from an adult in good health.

The CDR3 is CAIRDSWNEQYF. CDR3 nucleotide sequence: TGTGCCATCAGGGACAGTTGGAACGAGCAGTACTTC. The chain carries TRBV10-3 and TRBJ2-7, with D perhaps matching TRBD1 (6 bases). Trimming took 6 bases from V and 5 from J, leaving 11 bases between them. Germline V gene lookup returns CDR1 ENHRY and CDR2 SYGVKD. This CDR3 spans 12 amino acids.